This T cell receptor beta chain is from a study of tumor and adjacent non-tumor tissue in lung cancer. At the level of the study: Histology: around 13 adenocarcinoma, a couple of squamous cell carcinoma, 1 small cell lung cancer. Aged about 30 to 76 years, patients included more than nine men and 5 women with stage I to III disease. Study findings and constraints: Normal lung showed higher cumulative top 100 clone frequency than tumor.

This sample's RNA came from whole unsorted tissue. Germline CDR1 and CDR2: DFQATT and SNEGSKA (reference sequence). The CDR3 totals 13 residues. A modified ARM-PCR protocol with three rounds of nested PCR amplified TCRbeta. TCRdb reprocessed the multiplex PCR reads via MiXCR and lists one record per CDR3 protein. The sample has about 75,000 distinct CDR3 sequences, around 77% seen once; the top ten hold more than 10%. This clonotype was found a few times. Its target is not known. At one boundary the junction diverges from the germline segment, which might be a read error. Material: lung tumor tissue. V is TRBV20-1 and J is TRBJ2-3, with a tentative D call TRBD2 (6 bases). The receptor comes from a woman in her forties or fifties with non-small cell lung cancer. The CDR3 reads CSAEVSGTDTKYF. The CDR3 DNA follows: TGCAGTGCTGAGGTTAGCGGCACAGATACGAAGTATTTT.